The 10 T cell receptor beta chains reported below all come from one sample, sequenced in a study of blood T cell repertoires in COVID-19. This table comes from immunoSEQ multiplex PCR, and its TCRdb copy is limited to in-frame clones, with some not included. The table lists about 160,000 clones, around 82% of them singletons. The sequencing input was peripheral blood. These receptor sequences come from a man between 18 and 29 years old with active or convalescent COVID-19.

The rearrangement joins TRBV5-1 to TRBJ1-2; 10 nucleotides match TRBD1. Germline CDR1 reads SGHRS; CDR2 reads YFSETQ. The CDR3 loop spans 15 amino acids. V was pared by 4 bases and J by 5 bases, with 8 bases of the junction left unmatched. The CDR3 nucleotides are TGCGCCAGCAGCGCGGGACAGGGGTACCCTTATGGCTACACCTTC. As protein: CASSAGQGYPYGYTF.

CDR3 sequence: CASSMRVQSNYGYTF. CDR3 DNA sequence: TGTGCCAGTAGTATGCGGGTCCAAAGCAACTATGGCTACACCTTC. The chain employs TRBV19 and TRBJ1-2; D remains unclear. Germline V gene data show CDR1 as LNHDA and CDR2 as SQIVND (reference sequence). V shed 3 bases and J shed 2 bases, with 13 bases lying between them. The CDR3 is 15 amino acids. The whole variable domain, filled in from reference TRBV19 and TRBJ1-2, reads DGGITQSPKYLFRKEGQNVTLSCEQNLNHDAMYWYRQDPGQGLRLIYYSQIVNDFQKGDIAEGYSVSREKKESFPLTVTSAQKNPTAFYLCASSMRVQSNYGYTFGSGTRLTVV.

This CDR3 is CTIPSRGTYEQYF. Here the CDR3 DNA reads TGCACGATCCCTTCACGGGGTACCTACGAGCAGTACTTC. The chain carries TRBV1 and TRBJ2-7; TRBD2, the table's D call, lacks a check against the DNA. TRBV1 represents a pseudogene. This CDR3 is 13 amino acids long.

The chain recombines TRBV7-2 with TRBJ1-1; the D gene is possibly TRBD1 (5 bases). CDR3 length: 14 amino acids. The V end lost 4 bases, the J end lost 6 bases, and 15 bases lay between the germline ends. CDR1 SGHTA and CDR2 FQGNSA come from the germline V gene. This CDR3 reads CASSSGRGLAEAFF. The CDR3 DNA is TGTGCCAGCAGCTCCGGTAGGGGCCTCGCTGAAGCTTTCTTT.

The chain uses TRBV2 and TRBJ2-1, with 7 bases that match TRBD2. The length of the CDR3 is 15 residues. CDR1 and CDR2 from the germline V gene are SNHLY and FYNNEI. The trim removed 3 bases at V and 6 bases at J, leaving 8 bases unmatched. The CDR3 protein is CASSDRDYTTNEQFF. CDR3 in DNA: TGTGCCAGCAGTGACCGGGACTACACAACCAATGAGCAGTTCTTC.

The chain has TRBV5-1 and TRBJ1-5; no reliable D call. The CDR3 contains 16 residues. V gave up 4 bases and J gave up 2 bases, with 16 bases separating them. From germline, CDR1 is SGHRS and CDR2 YFSETQ. The CDR3 bases are TGCGCCAGCAGCCATATAACGGAGGACGGCAATCAGCCCCAGCATTTT. This codes for CASSHITEDGNQPQHF.

This clone was counted a few times. This sequence joins TRBV15 and TRBJ1-1, with 9 bases that match TRBD1. CDR1 is LNHNV and CDR2 is YYDKDF in the germline V gene (reference sequence). The junction had 4 bases not matched to a gene; V was cut back by 2 bases and J by 3 bases. CDR3 length equals 15 residues. CDR3 loop: CATSRNRGLDTEAFF. CDR3 DNA: TGTGCCACCAGCAGAAACAGGGGGCTGGACACTGAAGCTTTCTTT.

V gene TRBV14 combines with J gene TRBJ1-1; 11 bases match TRBD1. CDR3 length equals 17 residues. Germline loops: CDR1 SGHDN, CDR2 FVKESK. The J segment lost 0 bases and the V segment lost 2 bases, leaving 5 bases of the junction unmatched. CDR3 coding DNA: TGTGCCAGCAGCCAAACCGGACAGGGGGCGATGAACACTGAAGCTTTCTTT. Its protein is CASSQTGQGAMNTEAFF. Complete variable domain (other parts from reference TRBV14 and TRBJ1-1): EAGVTQFPSHSVIEKGQTVTLRCDPISGHDNLYWYRRVMGKEIKFLLHFVKESKQDESGMPNNRFLAERTGGTYSTLKVQPAELEDSGVYFCASSQTGQGAMNTEAFFGQGTRLTVV.

The rearrangement links TRBV6-6 to TRBJ1-3; D unclear. This CDR3 contains 14 residues. Trimming cost V 1 base and J 8 bases, with 12 bases left between them. Per the germline V gene, CDR1 is MNHNY and CDR2 is SVGAGI (reference sequence). CDR3 nucleotide sequence: TGTGCCAGCAGTTACTACGGAGACCGGGACACCATATATTTT. This sequence encodes CASSYYGDRDTIYF.

V usage is TRBV19 and J usage is TRBJ1-4, with D possibly TRBD1 on 6 matching bases. Germline V CDR1 and CDR2: LNHDA, SQIVND (reference sequence). V lost 3 bases and J 5 bases, leaving 19 bases between the germline ends. This CDR3 is built from 17 residues. CDR3 in DNA: TGTGCCAGTAGTATCGGGCAGGGGTCCCTCAGGAATGAAAAACTGTTTTTT. Protein sequence: CASSIGQGSLRNEKLFF.